Listed below are T cell receptor beta chains from one sample, sequenced in a study of blood T cell repertoires in COVID-19. Assay used: immunoSEQ multiplex PCR; TCRdb lists only in-frame clones, some missing. This table has roughly 200,000 clones, 65% to 90% appearing once. Sample: PBMCs or T cells enriched from blood (not recorded which). The receptor source for this set is a woman under 40 who had been exposed to COVID-19. The CDR3 runs from the conserved cysteine through the conserved F or W. The D gene is left open where the match is weak. Rows may omit the clone size; those that give it use once, few, many or a size class.

cdr3_nt cdr3_aa v_call cdr3_length clone_size d_call j_call
TGTGCCAGCAGCTTAAAGCCTTTACAGGGTCGGGCTTCCTACGAGCAGTACTTC CASSLKPLQGRASYEQYF TRBV7-3 18 - - TRBJ2-7
TGCGCCAGCAAGTGGACTATTTCCTCCTACGAGCAGTACTTC CASKWTISSYEQYF TRBV5-1 14 - - TRBJ2-7
TGTGCCAGCAGCGTAGATGGTACAGGCCGGGAGCCCCAGCATTTT CASSVDGTGREPQHF TRBV9 15 - - TRBJ1-5
TGTGCCATCAGCCAGTCGGAGGGGGCGGGTAACTATGGCTACACCTTC CAISQSEGAGNYGYTF TRBV10-3 16 - TRBD1 TRBJ1-2
TGTGCCAGCAGTTCCCTCCGGGGGGGCTCCAACTATGGCTACACCTTC CASSSLRGGSNYGYTF TRBV27 16 - - TRBJ1-2
TGCGCCAGCAGCAGGGACTTTGAAAATCAGCCCCAGCATTTT CASSRDFENQPQHF TRBV5-1 14 - - TRBJ1-5
TGTGCCAGTAGGGGTTCCCCGGGACAGACCTCTGGAAACACCATATATTTT CASRGSPGQTSGNTIYF TRBV19 17 - TRBD1 TRBJ1-3
TGTGCCAGCAGTTACTCGTTCGGCAGCCCAGGCGAGCAGTACTTC CASSYSFGSPGEQYF TRBV6-5 15 - - TRBJ2-7
TGTGCCAGCAGCCGGGGAGGGAATGAGCAGTTCTTC CASSRGGNEQFF TRBV7-2 12 - TRBD2 TRBJ2-1
TGTGCCAGCAGCCAAGAAGGGGTCGGTAGCACTGAAGCTTTCTTT CASSQEGVGSTEAFF TRBV14 15 - - TRBJ1-1
TGTGCCAGTAGAAACGCCTTTAGCGGGGGAAATGAGCAGTTCTTC CASRNAFSGGNEQFF TRBV19 15 - TRBD2 TRBJ2-1
TGTGCCAGCAGTCCCGGGACAGGGGCCGGGGAGCTGTTTTTT CASSPGTGAGELFF TRBV27 14 once TRBD1 TRBJ2-2
TGTGCCAGCAGCCAGCGGGGGGCCGTAGATACGCAGTATTTT CASSQRGAVDTQYF TRBV3-1/TRBV3-2 14 - TRBD2 TRBJ2-3
TGTGCCAGCAGCTTAGGGCAGACAAGCAATCAGCCCCAGCATTTT CASSLGQTSNQPQHF TRBV7-9 15 - - TRBJ1-5
TGCGCCAGCAGTGATCCAGGGCAACGGGGGAAACTGTTTTTT CASSDPGQRGKLFF TRBV10-1 14 - - TRBJ1-4
TGTGCCAGCGCAGTGCAGGGTTGGGACAACAATGAGCAGTTCTTC CASAVQGWDNNEQFF TRBV6-5 15 - - TRBJ2-1
TGCAGCGCCCCGGAGGGGTCTGGGGCCAACGTCCTGACTTTC CSAPEGSGANVLTF TRBV29-1 14 - - TRBJ2-6
TGCGCCAGCAGCCCCCTTGGGGGAGGCTACGAGCAGTACTTC CASSPLGGGYEQYF TRBV5-1 14 - - TRBJ2-7
TGTGCCAGCAGTCTGGACATTAACTATGGCTACACCTTC CASSLDINYGYTF TRBV2 13 - - TRBJ1-2
TGTGCCAGCAGAAAGCTAACAGGGACGTTTGATACGCAGTATTTT CASRKLTGTFDTQYF TRBV6-5 15 - - TRBJ2-3
TGTGCCAGCTCACCAGACAGGGCGGCGAACTATGGCTACACCTTC CASSPDRAANYGYTF TRBV18 15 - TRBD1 TRBJ1-2
TGCGCCAGCAGCTTGGGACTAGCGGGGGGGCCGACAGATACGCAGTATTTT CASSLGLAGGPTDTQYF TRBV5-1 17 - TRBD2 TRBJ2-3
TGTGCCAGCTCCCCTGACAGGGTGCATGGCTACACCTTC CASSPDRVHGYTF TRBV18 13 - TRBD1 TRBJ1-2